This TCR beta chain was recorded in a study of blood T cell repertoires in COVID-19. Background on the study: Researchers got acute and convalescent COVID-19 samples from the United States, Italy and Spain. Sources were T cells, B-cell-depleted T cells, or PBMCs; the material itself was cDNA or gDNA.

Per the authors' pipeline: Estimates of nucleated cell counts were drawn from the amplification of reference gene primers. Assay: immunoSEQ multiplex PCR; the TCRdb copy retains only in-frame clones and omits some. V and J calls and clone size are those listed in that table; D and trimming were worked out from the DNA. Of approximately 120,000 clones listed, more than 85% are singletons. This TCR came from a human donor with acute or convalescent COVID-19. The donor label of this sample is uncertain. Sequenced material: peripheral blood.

As DNA, the CDR3 is TGTGCCAGCGACAGTAGACTTACCGGGGAGCTGTTTTTT. Its protein product is CASDSRLTGELFF. V usage is TRBV12-3 or TRBV12-4 and J usage is TRBJ2-2, with TRBD1 as a possible D gene (5 bases). Trimming left V 8 bases short and J 5 bases short, with 12 bases between. The CDR3 covers 13 residues.